This note documents a single T cell receptor beta chain sequence. No antigen is known for it. Vbeta (60) and Jbeta (13) primers were used in the PCR. The protocol was immunoSEQ multiplex PCR, while the TCRdb copy is restricted to in-frame clones and leaves out a portion. The profile covers under 200,000 clones, with about four fifths appearing a single time and 1% taken by the ten largest. This entry belongs to a study of cytomegalovirus exposure and HLA in healthy donors. CDR3 length equals 11 residues. Trimming pared 7 bases from V and 3 bases from J, leaving 7 bases between. The germline V gene has CDR1 SGHRS and CDR2 YFSETQ. Study results and limitations: A previous analysis found most TCR beta V segments productive roughly 90% or roughly 30% of the time.

The receptor's source is a woman in her forties or fifties in good health and CMV-seropositive. Sequenced sample: PBMCs. The gene calls are TRBV5-1 and TRBJ1-1; tentative D call: TRBD1 (6 bases). CDR3 loop: CASEGDTEAFF. DNA of the CDR3: TGCGCCAGCGAGGGGGACACTGAAGCTTTCTTT.